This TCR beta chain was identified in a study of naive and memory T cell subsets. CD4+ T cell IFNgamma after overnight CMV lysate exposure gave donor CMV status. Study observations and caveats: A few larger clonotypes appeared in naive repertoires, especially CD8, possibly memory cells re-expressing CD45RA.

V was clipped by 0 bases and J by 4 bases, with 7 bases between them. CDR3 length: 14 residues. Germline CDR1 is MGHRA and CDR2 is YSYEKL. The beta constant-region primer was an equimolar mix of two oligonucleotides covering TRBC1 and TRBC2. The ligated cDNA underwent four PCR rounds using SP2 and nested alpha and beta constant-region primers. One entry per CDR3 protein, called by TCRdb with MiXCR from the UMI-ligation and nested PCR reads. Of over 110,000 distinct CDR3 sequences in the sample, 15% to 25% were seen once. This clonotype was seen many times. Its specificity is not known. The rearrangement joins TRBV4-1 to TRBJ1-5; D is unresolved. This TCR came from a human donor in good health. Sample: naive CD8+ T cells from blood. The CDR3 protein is CASSQEGNNQPQHF. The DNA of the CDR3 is TGCGCCAGCAGCCAAGAGGGGAATAATCAGCCCCAGCATTTT.